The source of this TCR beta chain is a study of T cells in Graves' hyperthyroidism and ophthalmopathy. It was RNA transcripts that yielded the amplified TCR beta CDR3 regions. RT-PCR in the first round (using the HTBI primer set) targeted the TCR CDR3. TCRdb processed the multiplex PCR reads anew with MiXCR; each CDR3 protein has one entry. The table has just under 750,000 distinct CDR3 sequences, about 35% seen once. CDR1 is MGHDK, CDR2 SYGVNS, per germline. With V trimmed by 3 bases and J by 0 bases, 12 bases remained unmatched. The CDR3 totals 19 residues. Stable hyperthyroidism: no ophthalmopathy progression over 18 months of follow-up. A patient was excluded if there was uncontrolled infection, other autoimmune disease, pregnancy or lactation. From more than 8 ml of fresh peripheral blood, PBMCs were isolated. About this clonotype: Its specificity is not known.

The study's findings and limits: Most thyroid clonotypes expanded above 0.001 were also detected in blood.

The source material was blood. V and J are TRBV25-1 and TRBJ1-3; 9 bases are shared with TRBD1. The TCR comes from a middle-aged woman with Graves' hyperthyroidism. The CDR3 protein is CASSEPGTGTINSGNTIYF. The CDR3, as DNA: TGTGCCAGCAGTGAGCCCGGGACAGGGACCATAAACTCTGGAAACACCATATATTTT.